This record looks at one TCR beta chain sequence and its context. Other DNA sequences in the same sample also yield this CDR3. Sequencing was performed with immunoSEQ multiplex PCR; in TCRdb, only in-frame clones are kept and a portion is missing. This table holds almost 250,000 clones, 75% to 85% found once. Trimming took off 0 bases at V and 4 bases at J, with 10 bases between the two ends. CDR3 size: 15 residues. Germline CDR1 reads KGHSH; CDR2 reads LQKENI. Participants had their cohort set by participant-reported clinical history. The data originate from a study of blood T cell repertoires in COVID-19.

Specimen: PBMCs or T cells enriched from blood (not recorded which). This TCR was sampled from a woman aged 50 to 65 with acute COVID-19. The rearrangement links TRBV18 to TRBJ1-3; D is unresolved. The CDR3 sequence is CASSPPRTSGNTIYF. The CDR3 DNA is TGTGCCAGCTCACCACCGAGGACTTCAGGAAACACCATATATTTT.